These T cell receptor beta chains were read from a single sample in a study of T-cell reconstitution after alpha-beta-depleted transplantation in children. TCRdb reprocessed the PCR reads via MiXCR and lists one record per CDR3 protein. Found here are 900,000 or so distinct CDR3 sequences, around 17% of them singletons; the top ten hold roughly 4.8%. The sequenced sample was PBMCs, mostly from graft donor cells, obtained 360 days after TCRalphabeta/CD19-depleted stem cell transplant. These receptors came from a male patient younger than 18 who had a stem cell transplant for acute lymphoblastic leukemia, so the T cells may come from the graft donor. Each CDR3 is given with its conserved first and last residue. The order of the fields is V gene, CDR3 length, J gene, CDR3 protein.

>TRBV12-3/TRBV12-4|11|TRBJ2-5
CASSFTMTQYF
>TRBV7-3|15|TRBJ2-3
CASSSLEGGTDTQYF
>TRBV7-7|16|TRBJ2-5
CASTPIGGGMRETQYF
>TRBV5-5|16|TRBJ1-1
CASSFRGGRLGTEAFF
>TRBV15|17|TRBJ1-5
CATSRDGLLYSNQPQHF
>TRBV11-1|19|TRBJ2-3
CASSSDRKGVTGFSDTQYF
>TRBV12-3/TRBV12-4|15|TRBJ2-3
CASSFGLAGVDTQYF
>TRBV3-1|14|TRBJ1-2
CASSQRAGHSGYTF
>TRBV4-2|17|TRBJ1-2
CASSQTGVGPRGYGYTF
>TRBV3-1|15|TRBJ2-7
CASGAFAGGLDEQYF
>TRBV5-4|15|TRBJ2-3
CASSDPGLTTDTQYF
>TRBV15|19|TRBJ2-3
CATSRDFDPGQGLTDTQYF
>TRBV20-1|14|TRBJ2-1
CSARKAGAYNEQFF
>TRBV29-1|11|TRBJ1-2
CSMQGNYGYTF
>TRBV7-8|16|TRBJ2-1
CASSLARDRGRDEQFF
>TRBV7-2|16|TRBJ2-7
CASSLVFGGRKSEQYF
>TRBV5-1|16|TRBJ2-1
CASSLVGLAGDNEQFF
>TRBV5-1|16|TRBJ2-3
CASSLYQDPSTDTQYF
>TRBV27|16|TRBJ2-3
CASSERLAGVYDTQYF
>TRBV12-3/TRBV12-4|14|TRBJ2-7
CASSIRTGGNAPYF
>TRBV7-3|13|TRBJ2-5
CASGTSGSTTQYF
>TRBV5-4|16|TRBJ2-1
CASSSGGGLAYNEQFF
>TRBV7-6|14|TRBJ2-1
CASSPLGGGSTQFF
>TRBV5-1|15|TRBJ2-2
CASSAGQLNTGELFF
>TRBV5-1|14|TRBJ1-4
CASSFLGTNEKLFF
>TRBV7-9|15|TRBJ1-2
CASSARDRANYGYTF
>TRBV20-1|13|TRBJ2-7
CSARGLGGYEQYF
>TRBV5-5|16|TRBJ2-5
CASSLALRQGEETQYF
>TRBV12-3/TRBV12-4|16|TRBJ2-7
CASSLARWGGRREQYF
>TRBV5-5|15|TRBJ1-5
CASSLAGRTNQPQHF
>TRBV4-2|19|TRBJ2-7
CASSQAGGLGSVYAYEQYF
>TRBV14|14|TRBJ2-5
CASSQERYAETQYF
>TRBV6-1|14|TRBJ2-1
CASSSLGAYNEQFF
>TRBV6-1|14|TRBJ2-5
CASTPTAYQETQYF
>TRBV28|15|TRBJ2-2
CASSLLAPRAGELFF